This T cell receptor (beta chain) is from a study of cytomegalovirus exposure and HLA in healthy donors. Remarks on this clone: What it binds is unknown.

Notes on the study in general: In vitro assays verified that a few CMV-associated chains recognized CMV antigens specifically.

Vbeta (60) and Jbeta (13) primers were used in the PCR. Only in-frame clones appear in the TCRdb table, and some are missing; sequencing was by immunoSEQ multiplex PCR. The sample holds about 140,000 clones, over 70% seen once. The germline gives CDR1 SGHRS, CDR2 YFSETQ. The CDR3 runs 16 residues. The ends lost 0 bases at V and 3 bases at J; junction bases unmatched: 8. Sequencing was carried out using PBMCs. The TCR originated in a man aged 35-49 years in good health and CMV-seronegative. The V gene is TRBV5-1, the J gene TRBJ2-7, with 8 bases aligning to TRBD2. The CDR3 sequence is CASSLAGGGNHYEQYF. For the CDR3, the DNA is TGCGCCAGCAGCTTGGCCGGCGGGGGGAACCACTACGAGCAGTACTTC.